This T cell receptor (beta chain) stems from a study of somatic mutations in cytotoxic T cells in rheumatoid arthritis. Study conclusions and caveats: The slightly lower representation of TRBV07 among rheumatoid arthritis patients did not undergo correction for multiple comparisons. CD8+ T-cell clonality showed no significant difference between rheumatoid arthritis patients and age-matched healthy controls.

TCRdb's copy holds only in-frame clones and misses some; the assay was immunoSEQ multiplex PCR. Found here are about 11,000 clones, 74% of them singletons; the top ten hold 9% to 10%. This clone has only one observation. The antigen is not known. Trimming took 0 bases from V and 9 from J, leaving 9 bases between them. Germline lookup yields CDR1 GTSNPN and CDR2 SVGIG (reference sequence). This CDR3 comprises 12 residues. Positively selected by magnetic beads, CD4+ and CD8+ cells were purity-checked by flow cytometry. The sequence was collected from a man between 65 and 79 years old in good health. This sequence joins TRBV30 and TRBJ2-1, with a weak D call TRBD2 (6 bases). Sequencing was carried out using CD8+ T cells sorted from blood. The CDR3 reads CAWSVVGGEQFF. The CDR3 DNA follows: TGTGCCTGGAGTGTAGTCGGGGGTGAGCAGTTCTTC.